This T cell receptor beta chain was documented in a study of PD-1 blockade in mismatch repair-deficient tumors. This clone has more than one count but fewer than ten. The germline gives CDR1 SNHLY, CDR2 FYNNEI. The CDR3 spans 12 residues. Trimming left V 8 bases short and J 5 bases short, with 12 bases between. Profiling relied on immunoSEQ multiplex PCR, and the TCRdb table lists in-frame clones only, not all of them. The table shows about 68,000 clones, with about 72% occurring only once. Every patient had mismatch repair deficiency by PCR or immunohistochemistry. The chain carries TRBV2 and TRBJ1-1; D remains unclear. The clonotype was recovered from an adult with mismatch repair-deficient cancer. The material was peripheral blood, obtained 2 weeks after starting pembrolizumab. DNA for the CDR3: TGTGCCAGCCAGTGGTCGGATACTGAAGCTTTCTTT. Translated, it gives CASQWSDTEAFF.